The present TCR beta chain was sequenced within a study of T cells after yellow fever vaccination (dated by TCRdb to about 2019). Background on the whole study: The SMART-Seq v4 Ultra Low Input RNA kit was used to prepare libraries from fractions with low cell numbers. To follow T-cell clones before and after both primary and booster YFV17D yellow fever vaccination, bulk TCR alpha and beta repertoires underwent longitudinal sequencing. Two healthy male donors, one aged 18 to 30 and one aged 30 to 40 years, made up the cohort. Blood was collected at multiple timepoints before and after primary and secondary immunization, and bulk PBMC replicates and cell subsets were isolated.

Including cysteine and phenylalanine, the CDR3 has 14 amino acids. Solely the CDR3 DNA is kept, with 42 bases framed from the first base. Via the germline V gene (reference sequence), CDR1 is LNHNV and CDR2 YYDKDF. V has 3 bases trimmed and J has 0 bases trimmed; junction bases matching no gene number 2. Synthesis of TCR cDNA relied on 5'RACE template switching, a step that introduced a universal primer site along with unique molecular identifiers. Priming for cDNA synthesis came from both the TCR alpha and TCR beta constant segments. Libraries were amplified in two PCR steps, with sample barcodes and sequencing adapters added in the second step. Sequencing of libraries was done on Illumina HiSeq 2500 (2x100 bp) or NovaSeq (2x150 bp). The paper's processing steps were these. Demultiplexing of reads and collapsing into UMI consensus sequences were performed with MIGEC, and V(D)J alignment was carried out with MiXCR. Clonotypes responding to the vaccine were identified with edgeR on replicate PBMC samples, with the criteria of FDR below 0.01 and a log2 fold change above 5 up to day 15. Each bulk clonotype received a CD4 or CD8 identity based on whether the sequenced CD4 or CD8 repertoire contained that clonotype at higher abundance. Through fastp at Q25 and MiXCR, TCRdb rebuilt clones from the public reads, retaining in-frame beta chains. Each record represents a unique CDR3 protein, reported with the most common genes and DNA among its rows. What appears here as the V and J calls and clone size reflects TCRdb's work, not the paper's. The sample table contains about 120,000 distinct CDR3 sequences; only one count was recorded for about 7% of them. The top ten clonotypes cover approximately 2.7% of the sample.

What the treatment or condition label conveys for this sample: live attenuated yellow fever vaccine strain. PBMCs were isolated from peripheral blood using a standard Ficoll-Paque protocol. Dynabeads CD4 and CD8 positive selection kits were used to isolate the CD4 and CD8 T-cell fractions. TriZol was used to extract RNA from bulk PBMCs, from CD4 and CD8 fractions, and from dextramer-positive and dextramer-negative fractions. Study-wide findings and limitations: Most clones expanded after primary vaccination were re-detected after the booster (around 96% of CD4 and around nine tenths of CD8), suggesting broad memory maintenance. FACS-sorted repertoires could contain abundant contaminating clonotypes from the bulk population, so computational filtering was required. The secondary T-cell response was weaker than the primary response but faster, peaking on day 5 instead of day 15. The study included only two donors, which limits how far the findings can be generalized. A small share of clonotypes occurred in both CD4 and CD8 compartments, likely arising from convergent recombination.

This clonotype was counted at least ten times. No cognate antigen has been identified for it. Nothing much larger sits one base from this clone, and base qualities are not available. The source was CD4+ T cells sorted from PBMCs, collected more than 40 days after the first yellow fever vaccination. The source is a man younger than 35 who received the YFV17D yellow fever vaccine. The chain links TRBV15 with TRBJ2-7, and TRBD2 matches 7 of the central bases. The CDR3 is CATSRGGDSYEQYF. In nucleotide form, the sequence is TGTGCCACCAGCAGGGGAGGGGACTCCTACGAGCAGTACTTC.